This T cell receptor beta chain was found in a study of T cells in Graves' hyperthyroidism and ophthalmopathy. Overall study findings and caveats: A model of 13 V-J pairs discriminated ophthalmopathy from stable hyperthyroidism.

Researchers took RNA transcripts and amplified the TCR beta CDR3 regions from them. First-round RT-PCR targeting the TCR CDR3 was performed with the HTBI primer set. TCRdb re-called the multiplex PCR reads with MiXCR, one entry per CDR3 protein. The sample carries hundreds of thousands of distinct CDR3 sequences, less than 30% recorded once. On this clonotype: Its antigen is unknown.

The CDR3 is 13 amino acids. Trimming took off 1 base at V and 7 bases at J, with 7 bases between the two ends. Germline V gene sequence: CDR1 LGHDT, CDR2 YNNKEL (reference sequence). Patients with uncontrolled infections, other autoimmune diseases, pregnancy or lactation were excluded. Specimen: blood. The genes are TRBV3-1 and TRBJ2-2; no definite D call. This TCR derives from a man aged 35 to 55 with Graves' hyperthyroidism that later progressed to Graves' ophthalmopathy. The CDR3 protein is CASSQARFGELFF. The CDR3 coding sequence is TGTGCCAGCAGCCAAGCCCGATTCGGGGAGCTGTTTTTT.